The clone carrying this T cell receptor (beta chain) was recorded many times. These data originate in a study of T cells in Graves' hyperthyroidism and ophthalmopathy. Diagnosis relied on clinical symptoms, serum thyroxine and TRAb, thyroid ultrasound and orbital computed tomography. Amplification yielded TCR beta CDR3 regions, with RNA transcripts as the source. The HTBI primer set served for first-round RT-PCR of the TCR CDR3. A single record per CDR3 protein comes from TCRdb applying MiXCR to the multiplex PCR reads. This sample has about 290,000 distinct CDR3 sequences, with roughly a fifth found just once. Germline V lookup: CDR1 SGHTA, CDR2 FQGTGA. There are 15 residues in the CDR3. Trimming took 1 base from V and 2 from J; bases not matched to a gene: 4.

The sequencing input was blood. This chain connects TRBV7-3 to TRBJ1-1, with 7 bases matching TRBD1. This clonotype was sampled from a man aged 50 or older with Graves' ophthalmopathy. The CDR3 sequence is CASSLRGQPNTEAFF. CDR3 nucleotide sequence: TGTGCCAGCAGCTTAAGGGGACAGCCAAACACTGAAGCTTTCTTT.